The text below deals with one T cell receptor (beta chain). This clone's antigen is unknown. Qualities for individual bases were not recorded, and no much larger clone is one base off. Libraries were constructed by 5' RACE. The sequencer was an Illumina HiSeq 2500. A second PCR of roughly 6 to 11 cycles was run with a J-beta primer mix and a sample-barcoded 5' primer. A template-switch 5' adaptor carrying 12 random nucleotides introduced a unique molecular identifier onto each TCR beta cDNA molecule. Each sample yielded at least 2.5 million CDR3-containing paired-end reads. First-strand cDNA was synthesized from all RNA with the Mint cDNA synthesis kit, primed by a TRBC-specific oligonucleotide. Following uracil-DNA glycosylase treatment, all cDNA underwent a first 18-cycle PCR with the universal primers M1SS and BC2_uni_R. In the authors' own workflow: Each sample was normalized by randomly selecting 1 million high-quality reads, each carrying a distinct molecular identifier. Reads with shared molecular identifiers were discarded instead of being binned into consensus sequences. MiTCR, set to a Q25 quality threshold and the strictest error-elimination algorithm, was used for CDR3 identification, clonotype clustering and error correction. A nonparametric unseen species model with Euler transformation was used to estimate a lower bound on total TCR beta diversity. Through fastp at Q25 and MiXCR, TCRdb rebuilt clones from the public reads, retaining in-frame beta chains. For every CDR3 protein sequence, its rows merge into one entry that carries the most common genes and DNA. For this entry, the V and J calls and clone size follow TCRdb and not the study's own pipeline. This sample comprises 790,000 or so distinct CDR3 sequences, more than 55% of them detected only once. Roughly 24% of the sample goes to the ten largest clones.

The CDR3 runs 15 residues from the cysteine to the phenylalanine. The kept DNA is CDR3 alone, 45 bases in frame from the first base. CDR1 and CDR2 are read off the germline V gene as MNHEY and SVGEGT. V and J are trimmed by 6 bases and 4 bases, and the gene matches miss 11 bases of the junction. Systemically healthy Caucasian individuals from Russia, around 38 in total and aged about 6 to 95 years, were included as donors. Approximately 9 milliliters of peripheral blood were collected from each donor into EDTA-treated Vacutainer tubes. PBMCs were isolated by Ficoll-Paque density-gradient centrifugation, with at least 6.5 million obtained per sample. Total RNA, at least 5 micrograms per sample, was extracted from PBMCs with Trizol reagent. Naive CD45RAhigh/CD27high T cell percentages were measured by flow cytometry on a PBMC aliquot from every donor. This sample was taken from a study of blood T cells in healthy people across ages (dated by TCRdb to the mid-2010s). For the wider study: In model experiments, roughly one uniquely barcoded TCR beta cDNA molecule per two T cells was captured by template switching. Using deep sequencing normalized with unique cDNA molecular identifiers, the study measured how TCR beta repertoire diversity changes with age. The study analyzed two additional independent replicas of 1 million unique cDNA reads from the same blood draw for two donors, one aged 18 to 30 and one aged 80 or older. To avoid experimental bias, donors of different ages were spread randomly across the sequencing lanes. Four age groups were formed from the donors: young (average roughly 15 years), middle-aged (approximately 41), aged (around 68) and long-lived (more than 75). Results the study describes overall, beyond this receptor: A strong correlation was found between observed TCR beta diversity and the percentage of naive T cells measured by flow cytometry. As age increased, observed TCR beta diversity per million T cells dropped in a roughly linear way, and a significant reduction was already evident by age around 41. Compared with the aged group, more naive CD4+ T cells, fewer expanded clones and increased TCR diversity were shown by the long-lived group, suggesting age selection. Estimates of total diversity based on one million sequenced T cells were considered lower bounds and underestimates. Donor CMV infection status was unknown, potentially confounding age-related changes in expanded clonotypes. Because profiling used bulk unsorted PBMCs, naive and antigen-experienced compartments could not be compared conclusively.

The chain is made from TRBV6-2 or TRBV6-3 and TRBJ2-5; 7 bases in between match TRBD2. The specimen sequenced was blood. The receptor's source is a man aged 35-49 years in good health. The DNA sequence is as follows: TGTGCCAGCAGCCCTACGACTAGCTATGGAGAGACCCAGTACTTC. Translated, this is CASSPTTSYGETQYF.